This T cell receptor beta chain is drawn from a study of blood T cell repertoires in COVID-19 (dated by TCRdb to 2020 to 2022). Study-wide context: Collaborator samples came from the United States, Italy and Spain and covered acute and convalescent phases of COVID-19. The prospective study material was composed of cDNA or gDNA derived from T cells, B-cell-depleted T cells, or PBMCs. Deeply sampled blood TCRbeta repertoires from subjects exposed to, actively infected with, or recovered from COVID-19 were included in the dataset. The repertoires were released in a freely available public database meant as a resource for research on the immune response to SARS-CoV-2. The samples were drawn from the first 160 participants of the ongoing ImmuneRACE study and from some 1,300 subjects provided by 6 global collaborators. Sample metadata almost always included a de-identified subject ID, COVID-19 status, age in years and sex. Where available, HLA class I and class II types were taken from metadata supplied by the sample provider and were not determined by assay-based typing. What the authors observed across the whole study: The quantity of clinical and demographic metadata differed by source and by participant and was supplied without curation.

CDR1 and CDR2 were assigned from the germline V gene (reference sequence) as SGHNT and YYREEE. The CDR3, cysteine through phenylalanine, is 13 amino acids long. Just the 39-base CDR3 DNA is kept, in frame starting at base 1. Trimmed from V: 4 bases; trimmed from J: 5 bases; junction bases lacking a gene match: 1. TCRbeta CDR3 regions were amplified from genomic DNA using the immunoSEQ Assay, a bias-controlled multiplex PCR. Per the original workflow: Within the assay, amplification of reference gene primers was used to estimate how many nucleated cells each sample contained. To quantify the absolute abundance of each unique TCRbeta CDR3 rearrangement, sequence reads were collapsed and filtered. For each sample, productive Simpson clonality was calculated as the square root of Simpson's diversity index across productive rearrangements. Imported from immuneACCESS, the table was reduced by TCRdb to in-frame sequences with V and J called. These copies leave out some clones; in studies compared against another copy, an unresolved V gene accounts for under half, and the cause of the remainder is not known. V and J calls plus clone size are reproduced from that table; the DNA served to infer D and trimming. Recorded for this sample are about 130,000 clones; about four fifths of them occurred a single time. Jointly, the top ten make up 13% of the sample.

A note on this clone: Its antigen has not been determined. No much larger clone is present one base from it, and per-base qualities are unavailable.

Collaborating institutions collected whole blood in K2EDTA tubes following their own protocols. For TCRbeta analysis, collaborators shipped samples in one of three forms: frozen whole blood, isolated PBMCs, or DNA extracted from either of those sample types. This clonotype originated in a human donor in a cohort sampled during active COVID-19. Here the chain combines TRBV5-4 and TRBJ2-2; TRBD1 agrees with 8 junctional bases. The material sequenced was peripheral blood. The DNA is TGTGCCAGCAGCGACAGGGGAACCGGGGAGCTGTTTTTT. It codes for CASSDRGTGELFF.